Shown below are 5 T cell receptor beta chains from a single sample sequenced in a study of vaccination and CD4 T cells after COVID-19. Treatment indicated: roughly ten-day PBMC culture with coronavirus spike peptide pools or control peptides (ViraFEST assay). Which antigens these TCRs recognize remains unknown. The Oncomine TCR Beta short-read assay was applied to DNA of cultured CD4+ T cells. TCRdb reanalysed the PCR reads using MiXCR and keeps one entry per CDR3 protein. The repertoire holds almost 20,000 distinct CDR3 sequences, with about 40% as singletons. Sequenced here: CD4+ T cells from blood, cultured in vitro, sampled before SARS-CoV-2 vaccination. The receptors shown here come from a human donor who received a COVID-19 vaccine.

The chain combines TRBV5-4 with TRBJ1-3; D not certain. V was cut by 1 base and J by 1 base, with 6 bases left in between. The CDR3 runs 14 residues. Germline CDR1 is SGHNT and CDR2 is YYREEE (reference sequence). The CDR3 bases are TGTGCCAGCAGCTTGACCGGGTCTGGAAACACCATATATTTT. As protein: CASSLTGSGNTIYF.

V and J are TRBV12-3 or TRBV12-4 and TRBJ1-1; D possibly corresponds to TRBD1 (5 bases). Trimming shortened V by 6 bases and J by 8 bases, and 13 bases separated the two germline ends. The CDR3 is made up of 12 amino acids. DNA for the CDR3: TGTGCCAGCAGGGGGAGGGGTGTCGAAGCTTTCTTT. Protein sequence: CASRGRGVEAFF.

The rearrangement links TRBV29-1 to TRBJ2-7; D may be TRBD2 (5 bases). CDR3 length: 14 amino acids. Germline V lookup: CDR1 SQVTM, CDR2 ANQGSEA. V lost 7 bases to trimming and J lost 0 bases, with 16 bases between them. The CDR3 nucleotides read TGCAGCGCCCAGGACTTTCTGAGCTCCTACGAGCAGTACTTC. It translates to CSAQDFLSSYEQYF.

The V gene is TRBV12-3 or TRBV12-4, the J gene TRBJ1-2; D is ambiguous. The V and J ends lost 6 bases and 6 bases respectively, with 14 bases between them. The CDR3 is made up of 13 amino acids. CDR3 DNA: TGTGCCAGCAGCCCGACAAGGCGGGATGGCTACACCTTC. Amino acids: CASSPTRRDGYTF.

As to this clonotype: Mismatch with germline at one junction end may stem from a read error. The gene calls are TRBV20-1 and TRBJ2-7; TRBD2 aligns across 13 bases. The CDR3 consists of 17 residues. Germline CDR1 and CDR2: DFQATT and SNEGSKA (reference sequence). CDR3 sequence: CSARGGTSGTSSHEQYF. CDR3 bases: TGCAGTGCTAGAGGGGGGACTAGCGGGACGAGCTCCCACGAGCAGTACTTC.